The present T cell receptor (beta chain) was sequenced within a study of CXCR3-negative and CXCR3-positive naive CD8 T cells. Naive CD8+ T cells had a CD45RO-CCR7+CD27+CD95- phenotype. A remark on this clonotype: The antigen is not known.

Study conclusions and caveats: With surface CD5 comparable between naive subsets, TCR strength was estimated using properties derived from the TRB CDR3. Comparison of naive CXCR3-negative and CXCR3-positive cells revealed similar TRBV-TRBJ usage, while memory cells differed. Sequencing showed both naive subsets with comparably high diversity, and memory CD8+ cells much lower.

Libraries were UMI-labeled 5' RACE TRB cDNA. TCRdb reworked the 5' RACE reads into one entry per CDR3 protein, no DNA. This sample contains 70,000 to 95,000 distinct CDR3 sequences. The CDR3 runs to 12 residues. The TCR was taken from a human donor in good health. Some clones in this sample may be carry-over from other donors' samples. The chain combines TRBV12-3 or TRBV12-4 with TRBJ2-5. The material sequenced was naive CXCR3- CD8+ T cells from blood. Subset indicated: CD45RO-CCR7+CD27+CD95- naive CD8+ T cells lacking CXCR3 (TNR3-). The chain's CDR3 is CASSFSGETQYF.